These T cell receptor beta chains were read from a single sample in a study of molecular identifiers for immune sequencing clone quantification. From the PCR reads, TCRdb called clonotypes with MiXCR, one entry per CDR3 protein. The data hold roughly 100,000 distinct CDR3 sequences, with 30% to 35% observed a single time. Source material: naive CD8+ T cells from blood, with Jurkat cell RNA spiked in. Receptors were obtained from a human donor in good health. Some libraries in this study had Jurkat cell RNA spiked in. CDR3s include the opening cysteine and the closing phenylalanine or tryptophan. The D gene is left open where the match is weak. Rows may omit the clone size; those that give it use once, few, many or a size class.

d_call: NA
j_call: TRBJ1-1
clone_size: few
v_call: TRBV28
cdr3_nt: TGTGCCAGCAGCCCCCTAGACAGGTTCACTGAAGCTTTCTTT
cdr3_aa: CASSPLDRFTEAFF

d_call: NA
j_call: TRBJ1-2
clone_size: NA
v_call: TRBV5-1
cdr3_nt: TGCGCCATACGGACCGTGTATGGCTACACCTTC
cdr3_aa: CAIRTVYGYTF

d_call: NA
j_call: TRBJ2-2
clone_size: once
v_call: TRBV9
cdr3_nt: TGTGCCAGCAGCGTAGTAGGTCTCGGGGAGCTGTTTTTT
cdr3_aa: CASSVVGLGELFF

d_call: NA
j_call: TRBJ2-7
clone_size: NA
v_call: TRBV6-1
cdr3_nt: TGTGCCAGCCAACTTTCATGGGAGTACTACGAGCAGTACTTC
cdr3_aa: CASQLSWEYYEQYF

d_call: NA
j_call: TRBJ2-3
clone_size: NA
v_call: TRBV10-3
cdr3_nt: TGCGCCATCAGTGTGTTGACTCCTGTATCTCCCGATACGCAGTATTTT
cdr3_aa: CAISVLTPVSPDTQYF

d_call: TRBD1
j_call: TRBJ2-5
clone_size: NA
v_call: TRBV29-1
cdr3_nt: TGCAGCGTTGACCACGACAGGGACCGGGTGACCCAGTACTTC
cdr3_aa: CSVDHDRDRVTQYF

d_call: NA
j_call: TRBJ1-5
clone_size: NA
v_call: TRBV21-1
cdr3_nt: TGTGCCAGCAGCAAATCGACTCACATCGTTCGGCCCCAGCATTTT
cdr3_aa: CASSKSTHIVRPQHF

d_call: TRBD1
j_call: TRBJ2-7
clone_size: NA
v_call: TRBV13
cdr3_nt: TGTGCCAGCAGCTCGGGGACAGGCGGAACCTACGAGCAGTACTTC
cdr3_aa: CASSSGTGGTYEQYF

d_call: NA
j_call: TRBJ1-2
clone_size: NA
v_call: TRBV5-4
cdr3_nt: TGTGCCAGCAGCCTAGGAGGGTCCGACTATGGCTACACCTTC
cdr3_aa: CASSLGGSDYGYTF

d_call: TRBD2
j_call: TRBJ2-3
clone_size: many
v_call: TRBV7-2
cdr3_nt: TGTGCCGGAGCTAGCGGGATCGACCGGAGCACAGATACGCAGTATTTT
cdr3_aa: CAGASGIDRSTDTQYF

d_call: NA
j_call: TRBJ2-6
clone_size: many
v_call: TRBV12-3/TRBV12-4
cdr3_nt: TGTGCCAGCAGCGTTAGTGGGGCCAACGTCCTGACTTTC
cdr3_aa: CASSVSGANVLTF

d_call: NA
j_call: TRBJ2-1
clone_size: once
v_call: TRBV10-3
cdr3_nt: TGTGCCATCAGTACCAGGGAACGTGAGCAGATCTTC
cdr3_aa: CAISTREREQIF

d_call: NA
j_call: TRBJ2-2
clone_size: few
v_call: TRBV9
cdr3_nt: TGTGCCAGCAAGTCTACCGCGAACACCGGGGAGCTGTTTTTT
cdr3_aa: CASKSTANTGELFF

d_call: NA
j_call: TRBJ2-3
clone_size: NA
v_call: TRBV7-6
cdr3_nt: TGTGCCAGCAGCTTAGTAACCTGGACAGACGGCACAGATACGCAGTATTTT
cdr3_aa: CASSLVTWTDGTDTQYF

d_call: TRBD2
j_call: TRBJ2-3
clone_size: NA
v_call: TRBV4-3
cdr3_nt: TGCGCCAGCAGCCAGGGACTAGCGGTGACAGATACGCAGTATTTT
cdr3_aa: CASSQGLAVTDTQYF

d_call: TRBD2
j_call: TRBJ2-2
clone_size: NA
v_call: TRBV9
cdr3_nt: TGTGCCGGCAGCGTAAGGTTGCGGGAGGACACCGGGGAGCTGTTTTTT
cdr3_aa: CAGSVRLREDTGELFF

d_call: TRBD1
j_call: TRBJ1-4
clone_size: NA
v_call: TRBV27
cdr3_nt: TGTGCCAGCAGTAGGGAACAGGGGATGCTAGAAAAACTGTTTTTT
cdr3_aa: CASSREQGMLEKLFF

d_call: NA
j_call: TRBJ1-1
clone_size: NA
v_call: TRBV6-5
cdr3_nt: TGTGCCAGCAGTTCCAGGGTTATCTCTGAAGCTTTCTTT
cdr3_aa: CASSSRVISEAFF

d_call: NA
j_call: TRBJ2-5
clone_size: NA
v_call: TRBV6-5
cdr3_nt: TGTGCCAGCAGTTACTCGGCGCAGGGGATGGGTGAAGAGACCCAGTACTTC
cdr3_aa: CASSYSAQGMGEETQYF

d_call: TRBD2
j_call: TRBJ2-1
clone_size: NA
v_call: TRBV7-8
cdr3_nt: TGTGCCAGCAGCTTAGGCCCGGGACTAGCTAAGAATGCGCAGTTCTTC
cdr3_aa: CASSLGPGLAKNAQFF

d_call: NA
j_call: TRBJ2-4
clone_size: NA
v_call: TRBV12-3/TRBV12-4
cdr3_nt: TGTGCCAGCAGTTTAGTTCAACCCTTGGGGAACATTCAGTACTTC
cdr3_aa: CASSLVQPLGNIQYF

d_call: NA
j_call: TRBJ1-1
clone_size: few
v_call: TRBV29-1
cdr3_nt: TGCAGCGTTGTGAGGACGGACGGAGCGAACACTGAAGCTTTCTTT
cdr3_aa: CSVVRTDGANTEAFF

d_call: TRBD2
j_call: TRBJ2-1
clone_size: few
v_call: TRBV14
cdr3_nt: TGTGCCAGCAGCCAAACTAGCGGGAGATTCGGTGAGCAGTTCTTC
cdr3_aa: CASSQTSGRFGEQFF

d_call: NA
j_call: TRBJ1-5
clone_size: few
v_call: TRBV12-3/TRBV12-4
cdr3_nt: TGTGCCAGCAGCATTGCCCGCGGGGATGGAGATCAGCCCCAGCATTTT
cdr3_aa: CASSIARGDGDQPQHF

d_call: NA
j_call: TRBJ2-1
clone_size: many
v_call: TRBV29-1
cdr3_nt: TGCAGCGTTGACAGGCGCAATGAGCAGTTCTTC
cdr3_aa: CSVDRRNEQFF

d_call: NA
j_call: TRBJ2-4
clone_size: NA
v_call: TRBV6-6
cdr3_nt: TGTGCCAGCTTGCACGATAGCGGAGGGGTAGCCAAAAACATTCAGTACTTC
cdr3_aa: CASLHDSGGVAKNIQYF

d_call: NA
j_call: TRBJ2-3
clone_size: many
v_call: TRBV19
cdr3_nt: TGTGCCAGTAGTACCAAGCTGGAGCTGGGTACAGATACGCAGTATTTT
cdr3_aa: CASSTKLELGTDTQYF

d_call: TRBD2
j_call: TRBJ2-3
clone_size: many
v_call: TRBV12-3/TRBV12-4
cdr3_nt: TGTGCCAGCAGTCTCGGACTAGCGCCTATACATACGCAGTATTTT
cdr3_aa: CASSLGLAPIHTQYF

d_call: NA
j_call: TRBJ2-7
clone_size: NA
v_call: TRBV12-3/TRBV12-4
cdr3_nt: TGTGCCAGCAGTTTGGGACTCCAGGCCTACGAGCAGTACTTC
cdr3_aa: CASSLGLQAYEQYF

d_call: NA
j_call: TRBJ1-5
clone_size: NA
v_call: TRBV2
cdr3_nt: TGTGCCAGCAGCTCACTGGGCAACAATCAGCCCCAGCATTTT
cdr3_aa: CASSSLGNNQPQHF

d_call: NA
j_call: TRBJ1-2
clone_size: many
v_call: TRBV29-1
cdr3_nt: TGCAGCGTCCTGTCTGGGGCAGCTAACTATGGCTACACCTTC
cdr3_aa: CSVLSGAANYGYTF

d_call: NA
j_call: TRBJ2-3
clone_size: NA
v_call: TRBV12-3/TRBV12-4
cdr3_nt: TGTGCCTGCAGTGACGACCCCGCGGCGCAGTATTTT
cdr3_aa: CACSDDPAAQYF

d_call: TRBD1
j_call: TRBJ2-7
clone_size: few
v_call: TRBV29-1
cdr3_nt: TGCAGCGTTGAAGATAGTGGACAGGAGACCTACGAGCAGTACTTC
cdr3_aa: CSVEDSGQETYEQYF

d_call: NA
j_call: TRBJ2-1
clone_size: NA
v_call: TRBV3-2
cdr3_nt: TGTGCCAGCAGCCAATTGAGGTGGTGCCGGAGGCCCCGCTCTTTTGAGCAGTTCTTC
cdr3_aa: CASSQLRWCRRPRSFEQFF

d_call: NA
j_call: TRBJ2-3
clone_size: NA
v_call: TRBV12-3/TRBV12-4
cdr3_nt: TGTGCCAGCAGTCCGACTAGTATTGGCACAGATACGCAGTATTTT
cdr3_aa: CASSPTSIGTDTQYF

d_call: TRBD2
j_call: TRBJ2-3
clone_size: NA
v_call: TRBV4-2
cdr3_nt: TGTGCCAGCAGCCTACTAGCGGGAGGGAGTTCAGATACGCAGTATTTT
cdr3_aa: CASSLLAGGSSDTQYF

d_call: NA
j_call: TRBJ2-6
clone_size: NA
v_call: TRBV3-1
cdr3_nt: TGTGCCAGCAGCCACGACCAGTACTCTGGGGCCAACGTCCTGACTTTC
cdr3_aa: CASSHDQYSGANVLTF

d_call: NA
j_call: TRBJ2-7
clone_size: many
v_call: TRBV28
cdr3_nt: TGTGCCTCCCGCGGCGGGTCCTACGAGCAGTACTTC
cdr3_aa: CASRGGSYEQYF

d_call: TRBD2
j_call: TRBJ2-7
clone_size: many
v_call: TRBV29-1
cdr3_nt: TGCAGCGTTGACGATGCCGGCGGGACTAGCGGATACTACGAGCAGTACTTC
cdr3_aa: CSVDDAGGTSGYYEQYF

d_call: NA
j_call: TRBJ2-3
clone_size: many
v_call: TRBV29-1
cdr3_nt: TGCAGCGTGGAAGGTGCCGGGACTGAGACTAATATCACAGATACGCAGTATTTT
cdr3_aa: CSVEGAGTETNITDTQYF

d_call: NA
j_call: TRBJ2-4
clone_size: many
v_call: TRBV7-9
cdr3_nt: TGTGCCAGCAGCCTTACCCCAGGTCTGACCAAAAACATTCAGTACTTC
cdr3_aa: CASSLTPGLTKNIQYF

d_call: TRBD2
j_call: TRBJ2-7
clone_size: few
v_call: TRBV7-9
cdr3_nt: TGTGCCAGCAGCTTAGCGCTTGGCGGGAGGGACTACGAGCAGTACTTC
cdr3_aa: CASSLALGGRDYEQYF

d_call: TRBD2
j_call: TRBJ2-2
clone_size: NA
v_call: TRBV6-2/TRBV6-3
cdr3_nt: TGTGCCAGCAGTGACCTCGCGGGAGGCACCGGGGAGCTGTTTTTT
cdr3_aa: CASSDLAGGTGELFF

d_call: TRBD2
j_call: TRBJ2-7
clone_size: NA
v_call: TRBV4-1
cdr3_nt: TGCGCCAGCAGCCAAACGTCGAGCGGGAGTTACGAGCAGTACTTC
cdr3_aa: CASSQTSSGSYEQYF

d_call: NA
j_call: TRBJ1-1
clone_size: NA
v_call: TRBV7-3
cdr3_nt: TGTGCCAGCTCCAAAGGGGAGAACACTGAAGCTTTCTTT
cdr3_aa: CASSKGENTEAFF

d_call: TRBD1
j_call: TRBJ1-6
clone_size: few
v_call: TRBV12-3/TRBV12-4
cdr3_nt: TGTGCCAGCAGTTCGGGACAGGGCTTAGGTTCACCCCTCCACTTT
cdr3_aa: CASSSGQGLGSPLHF

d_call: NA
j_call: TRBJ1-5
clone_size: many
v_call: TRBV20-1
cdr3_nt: TGCAGTGCACTGATGGAGTATCAGCCCCAGCATTTT
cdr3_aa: CSALMEYQPQHF

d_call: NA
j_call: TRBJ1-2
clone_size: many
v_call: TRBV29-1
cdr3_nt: TGCAGCGTTTTAGGGGAATTCAACTATGGCTACACCTTC
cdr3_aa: CSVLGEFNYGYTF

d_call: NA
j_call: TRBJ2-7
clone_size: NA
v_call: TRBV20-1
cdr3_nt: TGCAGTGCTAGAGAATTTCGGCAATCTAACTACGAGCAGTACTTC
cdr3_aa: CSAREFRQSNYEQYF

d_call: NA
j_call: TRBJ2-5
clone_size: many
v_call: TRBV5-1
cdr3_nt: TGCGCCAGCAGCCTCAGCCCCTGGGTCGGAGAGACCCAGTACTTC
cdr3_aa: CASSLSPWVGETQYF

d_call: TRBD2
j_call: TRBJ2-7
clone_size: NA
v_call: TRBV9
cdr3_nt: TGTGCCAGCAGCGCTAGCGGGTACGAGCAGTACTTC
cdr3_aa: CASSASGYEQYF

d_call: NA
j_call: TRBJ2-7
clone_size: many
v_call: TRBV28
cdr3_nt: TGTGCCAGCAGTCCTTGGGGGGACGGTTACGAGCAGTACTTC
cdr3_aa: CASSPWGDGYEQYF